This T cell receptor beta chain stems from a study of blood T cell repertoires in COVID-19. This clone showed up just a few times. Source study methods: By means of reference gene primer amplification, nucleated cell counts were estimated. Clones were sequenced by immunoSEQ multiplex PCR, and TCRdb holds only the in-frame ones, with some missing. V and J calls and clone size follow that table, whereas D and trimming were derived from the DNA. The data hold roughly 250,000 clones, with 80% to 90% observed a single time. The CDR3 spans 17 residues. V lost 5 bases to trimming and J lost 2 bases; unmatched junction nucleotides: 4. Looked up from germline, CDR1 is SGHNT and CDR2 is YYREEE (reference sequence).

The sequencing sample was made of peripheral blood. This rearrangement joins TRBV5-4 to TRBJ2-2; 15 nucleotides match TRBD2. This sequence was found in a man aged 45-65 years with acute or convalescent COVID-19. The CDR3 DNA follows: TGTGCCAGCAGGGAGGGACTAGCGGGGGGAAACACCGGGGAGCTGTTTTTT. It is translated as CASREGLAGGNTGELFF.